What follows describes a single TCR beta chain. The antigen is unknown. These data are taken from a study of cytomegalovirus exposure and HLA in healthy donors. Study details: A preliminary data release comprised tens of millions of unique TCRs obtained from HLA-typed donors.

Vbeta (60) and Jbeta (13) primers were used in the PCR. Here immunoSEQ multiplex PCR was the method, and the copy in TCRdb shows in-frame clones only, minus some. The repertoire consists of about 120,000 clones, with more than 65% occurring once and the leading ten covering approximately 4.2%. The V and J ends lost 6 bases and 2 bases respectively, with 14 bases between them. Germline V gives CDR1 MNHNS, CDR2 SASEGT. This CDR3 is built from 14 residues. Study conclusions and caveats: One variant, a missense change in DCLRE1C, was linked in a later analysis to TCR beta V- and J-gene trimming. In a later analysis, at a false discovery rate of 0.05, about 17,000 TCR beta sequences matched HLA alleles.

Donors in the study were healthy people who gave bone marrow. The V gene is TRBV6-1, the J gene TRBJ2-7; tentative D call: TRBD1 (5 bases). Sequencing input: PBMCs. The clonotype was recovered from a male donor in good health and CMV-seropositive. CDR3 sequence: CASSQDTLTYEQYF. For the CDR3, the DNA is TGTGCCAGCAGCCAGGACACTCTGACCTACGAGCAGTACTTC.